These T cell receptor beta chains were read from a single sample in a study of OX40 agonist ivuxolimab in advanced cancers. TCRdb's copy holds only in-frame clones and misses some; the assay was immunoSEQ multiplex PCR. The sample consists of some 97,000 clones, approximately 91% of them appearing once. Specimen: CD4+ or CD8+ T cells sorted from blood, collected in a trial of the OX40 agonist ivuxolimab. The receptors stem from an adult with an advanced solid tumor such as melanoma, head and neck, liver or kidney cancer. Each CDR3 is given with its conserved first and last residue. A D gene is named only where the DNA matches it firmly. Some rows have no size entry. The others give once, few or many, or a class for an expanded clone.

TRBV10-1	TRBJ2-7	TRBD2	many	TGCGCCAGCAGTGGGACTAGCGGGATTACCAACGAGCAGTACTTC	CASSGTSGITNEQYF
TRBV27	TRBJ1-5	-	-	TGTGCCAGCAGTTTATACGGGGGTGGCAATCAGCCCCAGCATTTT	CASSLYGGGNQPQHF
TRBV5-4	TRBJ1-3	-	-	TGTGCCAGCAGCTATCGGGCAGGGCGCTCTGGAAACACCATATATTTT	CASSYRAGRSGNTIYF
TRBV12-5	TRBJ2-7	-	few	TGTGCTAGTGGACTCTGGACGGGCGAGCAGTACTTC	CASGLWTGEQYF
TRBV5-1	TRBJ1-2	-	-	TGCGCCAGCAAACCCCAACAGGGATCCTATGGCTACACCTTC	CASKPQQGSYGYTF
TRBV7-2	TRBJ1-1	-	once	TGTGCCAGCAGCTTAGTAGTGGGGCGGGAAGCTTTCTTT	CASSLVVGREAFF
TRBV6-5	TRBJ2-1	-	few	TGTGCCAGCGGATCAAACAATGAGCAGTTCTTC	CASGSNNEQFF
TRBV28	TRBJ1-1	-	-	TGTGCCTCCCGGCGCACTGAAGCTTTCTTT	CASRRTEAFF
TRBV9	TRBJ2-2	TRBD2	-	TGTGCCAGCAGCGTAGGGAGCGGGGGCGACACCGGGGAGCTGTTTTTT	CASSVGSGGDTGELFF
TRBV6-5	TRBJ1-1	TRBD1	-	TGTGCCAGCAGTTACGGGTCAGGGGGCCTTAACACTGAAGCTTTCTTT	CASSYGSGGLNTEAFF
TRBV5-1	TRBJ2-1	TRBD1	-	TGCGCCAGCAGCCACCCGGGACAGGGGATTAAGTTCTTC	CASSHPGQGIKFF
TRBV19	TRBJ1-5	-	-	TGTGCCAGTAGTCCCATGTCCCAGACAGACCCCCAGCATTTT	CASSPMSQTDPQHF
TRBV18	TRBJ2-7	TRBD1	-	TGTGCCAGCTCCCGCGGGACAGGGAGTCTATACGAGCAGTACTTC	CASSRGTGSLYEQYF
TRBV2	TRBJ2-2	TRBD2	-	TGTGCCAGCCGTCTAGCGGGAGGGCACGGGGAGCTGTTTTTT	CASRLAGGHGELFF
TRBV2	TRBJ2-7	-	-	TGTGCCAGCCGGGCGGTAACAGGCTACGAGCAGTACTTC	CASRAVTGYEQYF
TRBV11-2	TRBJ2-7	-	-	TGTGCCAGCAGCTTAGCGAGGGGTTCCCCCTACGAGCAGTACTTC	CASSLARGSPYEQYF
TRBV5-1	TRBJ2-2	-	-	TGCGCCAGCAGCTTGGATCAGGGGTTTAGCCCCGGGGAGCTGTTTTTT	CASSLDQGFSPGELFF
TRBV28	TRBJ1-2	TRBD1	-	TGTGCCAGCAGCAGGGGGCCGAGCTATGGCTACACCTTC	CASSRGPSYGYTF
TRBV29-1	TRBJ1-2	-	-	TGCAGCGTTGAGGGGGTACAAACTAACTATGGCTACACCTTC	CSVEGVQTNYGYTF
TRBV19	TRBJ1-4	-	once	TGTGCCAGTAGTGATTTTTTCCTCGGGGACGAAAAACTGTTTTTT	CASSDFFLGDEKLFF
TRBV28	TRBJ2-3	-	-	TGTGCCAGCAGTCCCTACAGAGATACGCAGTATTTT	CASSPYRDTQYF
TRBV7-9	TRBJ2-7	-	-	TGTGCCAGCAGCTACCCCGACCTCGACAGATTCCCAGGGACCTACGAGCAGTACTTC	CASSYPDLDRFPGTYEQYF
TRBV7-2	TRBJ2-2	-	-	TGTGCCAGCAGCTTACAGGGGGGAGACACCGGGGAGCTGTTTTTT	CASSLQGGDTGELFF
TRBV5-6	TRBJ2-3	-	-	TGTGCCAGCAGCTTGGTTCGGGGGGCAATTAGCACAGATACGCAGTATTTT	CASSLVRGAISTDTQYF
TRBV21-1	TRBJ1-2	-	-	TGTGCCAGATGCTGGGCTGATTTCCTAGCTAACTATGGCTACACCTTC	CARCWADFLANYGYTF
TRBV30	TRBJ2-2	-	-	TGTGCCTGGAGTGTGGCCAGGAACACCGGGGAGCTGTTTTTT	CAWSVARNTGELFF
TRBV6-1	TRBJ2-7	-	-	TGTGCCGGAACCGGGCCTGGGGGTCCATACGAGCAGTACTTC	CAGTGPGGPYEQYF
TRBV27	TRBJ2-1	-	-	TGTGCCAGCAGTCCCAGGCGGGTCTCCTACAATGAGCAGTTCTTC	CASSPRRVSYNEQFF
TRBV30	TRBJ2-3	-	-	TGTGCCTGGAGTGTACTGGCAGAAGGTACGCAGTATTTT	CAWSVLAEGTQYF